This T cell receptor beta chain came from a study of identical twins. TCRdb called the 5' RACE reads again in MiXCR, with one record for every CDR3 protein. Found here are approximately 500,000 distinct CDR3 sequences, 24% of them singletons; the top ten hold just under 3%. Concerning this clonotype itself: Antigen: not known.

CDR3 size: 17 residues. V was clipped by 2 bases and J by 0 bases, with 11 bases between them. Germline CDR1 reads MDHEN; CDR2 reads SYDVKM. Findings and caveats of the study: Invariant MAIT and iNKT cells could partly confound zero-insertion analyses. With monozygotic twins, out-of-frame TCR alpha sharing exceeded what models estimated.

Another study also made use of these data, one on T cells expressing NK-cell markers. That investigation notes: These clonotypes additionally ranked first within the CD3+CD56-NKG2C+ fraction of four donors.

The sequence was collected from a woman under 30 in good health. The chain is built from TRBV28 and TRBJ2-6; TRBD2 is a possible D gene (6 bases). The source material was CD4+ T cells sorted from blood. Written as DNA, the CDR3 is TGTGCCAGCAGTTTACTAGCGTCCGACTCTGGGGCCAACGTCCTGACTTTC. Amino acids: CASSLLASDSGANVLTF.